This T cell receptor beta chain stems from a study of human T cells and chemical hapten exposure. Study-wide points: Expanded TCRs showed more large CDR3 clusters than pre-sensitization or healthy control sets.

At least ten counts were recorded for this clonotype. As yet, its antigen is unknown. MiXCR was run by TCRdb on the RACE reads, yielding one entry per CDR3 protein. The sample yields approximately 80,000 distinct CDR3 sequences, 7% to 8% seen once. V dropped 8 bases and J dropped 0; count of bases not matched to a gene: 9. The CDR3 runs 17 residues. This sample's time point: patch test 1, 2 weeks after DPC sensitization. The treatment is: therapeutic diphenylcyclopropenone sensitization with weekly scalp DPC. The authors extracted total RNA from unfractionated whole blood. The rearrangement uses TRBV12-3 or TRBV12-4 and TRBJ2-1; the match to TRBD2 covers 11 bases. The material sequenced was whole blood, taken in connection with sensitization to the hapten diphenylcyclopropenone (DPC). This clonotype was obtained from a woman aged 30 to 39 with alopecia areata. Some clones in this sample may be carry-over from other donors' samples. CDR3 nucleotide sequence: TGTGCCAGCCAGATAGCGGGGGGGTCCCCCTCCTACAATGAGCAGTTCTTC. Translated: CASQIAGGSPSYNEQFF.